This TCR beta chain was sequenced for a study of T cells in Graves' hyperthyroidism and ophthalmopathy. Study findings and constraints: Model-based prediction identified ophthalmopathy a median about 7 months prior to its onset.

Patients with uncontrolled infections, other autoimmune diseases, pregnancy or lactation were excluded. Used for diagnoses were clinical symptoms, serum thyroxine and TRAb, thyroid ultrasound and orbital computed tomography. More than 8.5 ml of fresh peripheral blood supplied the PBMCs. This clonotype was counted ten times or more. What it binds is unknown. RNA transcripts provided the source from which TCR beta CDR3 regions were amplified. When the TCR CDR3 underwent first-round RT-PCR, the HTBI primer set was used. TCRdb called the multiplex PCR reads again in MiXCR, with one record for every CDR3 protein. The sample yields about 290,000 distinct CDR3 sequences, roughly 13% seen once. V lost 0 bases to trimming and J lost 7 bases, with 22 bases between them. This CDR3 contains 18 residues. Germline loops: CDR1 SGHTA, CDR2 FQGNSA.

The sample taken for sequencing was blood. V is TRBV7-2 and J is TRBJ2-1; tentatively, D is TRBD1 or TRBD2 (7 bases each). The receptor was derived from a woman aged 25-40 years with Graves' hyperthyroidism that later progressed to Graves' ophthalmopathy. The CDR3 sequence is CASSLAGGGTAGLNEQFF. The CDR3 nucleotides read TGTGCCAGCAGCTTAGCTGGGGGGGGGACAGCCGGACTAAATGAGCAGTTCTTC. Combining the CDR3 with reference TRBV7-2 and TRBJ2-1 gives the whole variable domain GAGVSQSPSNKVTEKGKDVELRCDPISGHTALYWYRQSLGQGLEFLIYFQGNSAPDKSGLPSDRFSAERTGGSVSTLTIQRTQQEDSAVYLCASSLAGGGTAGLNEQFFGPGTRLTVL.